One and the same sample provided the 5 T cell receptor beta chains below, sequenced in a study of blood T cell repertoires in COVID-19. Only in-frame clones appear in the TCRdb table, and some are missing; sequencing was by immunoSEQ multiplex PCR. The sample records 35,000 to 50,000 clones, over 75% being singletons. The sequencing sample was made of peripheral blood. These receptors were obtained from a woman in her sixties or seventies with acute or convalescent COVID-19.

The J gene is TRBJ2-5, the V gene TRBV24-1; no reliable D call. V shed 3 bases and J shed 6 bases, with 7 bases lying between them. From germline, CDR1 is KGHDR and CDR2 SFDVKD. This CDR3 is built from 12 residues. CDR3 loop: CATSDLTQTQYF. In DNA, the CDR3 is TGTGCCACCAGTGATCTCACTCAGACCCAGTACTTC.

The V gene is TRBV5-4, the J gene TRBJ2-7; 7 bases line up with TRBD1. The germline gives CDR1 SGHNT, CDR2 YYREEE (reference sequence). The V segment lost 6 bases and the J segment 3 bases; nucleotides outside the gene matches: 9. This CDR3 region has 14 residues. The CDR3 coding sequence is TGTGCCAGCACCGACCCTCGACAGGGCTACGAGCAGTACTTC. Translating it yields CASTDPRQGYEQYF.

This sequence joins TRBV3-1 (or the pseudogene TRBV3-2) and TRBJ1-2; tentative D call: TRBD1 (5 bases). The CDR3 sequence is 13 residues long. Germline values: CDR1 LGHDT, CDR2 YNNKEL (reference sequence). Between the trimmed V and J ends, which lost 0 bases and 8 bases, there was a span of 10 bases. The chain's CDR3 is CASSQEVKGGYTF. Here the CDR3 DNA reads TGTGCCAGCAGCCAAGAGGTGAAGGGGGGCTACACCTTC.

In this sample, this clone turned up a few times. The rearrangement uses TRBV19 and TRBJ2-7; TRBD1 aligns across 8 bases. In germline, CDR1 is LNHDA, CDR2 SQIVND (reference sequence). The CDR3 consists of 16 residues. V gave up 0 bases and J gave up 5 bases; unmatched junction bases: 9. The CDR3 loop is CASSIDHQGAWNEQYF. The CDR3 coding sequence is TGTGCCAGTAGTATAGATCACCAGGGGGCGTGGAACGAGCAGTACTTC.

The chain employs TRBV20-1 and TRBJ1-1; no clear D. Germline V gives CDR1 DFQATT, CDR2 SNEGSKA (reference sequence). V lost 4 bases to trimming and J lost 3 bases, with 6 bases between them. This CDR3 is 11 amino acids long. CDR3 nucleotides: TGCAGTGCTACCAGTCACACTGAAGCTTTCTTT. Translation: CSATSHTEAFF.